This TCR beta chain was observed in a study of identical twins. Overall study results and limits: Zero-insertion analyses could be partly confounded by invariant MAIT and iNKT cells.

This clonotype was seen ten or more times. What it binds is unknown. The CDR3 has 16 residues. Germline V gives CDR1 SGHRS, CDR2 YFSETQ. The J segment lost 1 base and the V segment lost 4 bases, leaving 4 bases of the junction unmatched. In TCRdb, the 5' RACE reads were re-called with MiXCR into one record per CDR3 protein. The profile covers about 920,000 distinct CDR3 sequences, with around an eighth appearing a single time and about 1.6% taken by the ten largest. The data were also submitted as part of a second study, on yellow fever vaccine responses in identical twins.

The sequenced sample consisted of PBMCs. V and J are TRBV5-1 and TRBJ2-6, with 8 nucleotides matching TRBD2. The receptor comes from a woman aged 18-30 years in good health. The CDR3: CASSPRGGSGANVLTF. Here the CDR3 DNA reads TGCGCCAGCAGCCCCCGGGGGGGATCTGGGGCCAACGTCCTGACTTTC.